This section outlines one T cell receptor (beta chain) sequence together with its context. Version v3.0 of the immunoSEQ assay ran at survey level. Only in-frame clones appear in the TCRdb table, and some are missing; sequencing was by immunoSEQ multiplex PCR. This table holds some 40,000 clones, 83% found once. The germline V and J ends were trimmed by 7 bases and 4 bases, with 14 bases remaining between them. The CDR3 spans 14 residues. Germline assignment: CDR1 MDHEN and CDR2 SYDVKM. This record belongs to a study of long-term antiretroviral therapy in people with HIV. This TCR was sampled from a man younger than 30 with HIV. The V and J genes are TRBV28 and TRBJ2-1, with unresolved D. The specimen was unsorted PBMCs, collected 1 year after starting antiretroviral therapy. The CDR3 spells CASTPFRVYNEQFF. CDR3 sequence (DNA): TGTGCCAGCACACCCTTTAGGGTATACAATGAGCAGTTCTTC.